The 25 T cell receptor beta chains below were found in one sample sequenced in a study of blood T cell repertoires in COVID-19. TCRdb keeps only in-frame clones here, not all; method: immunoSEQ multiplex PCR. The data contain 390,000 or so clones, around 90% of them singletons. Sequencing was performed on peripheral blood. These receptors all come from a man between 18 and 35 years old with active or convalescent COVID-19.

In regard to this clone: Other DNA sequences from this sample encode an identical CDR3 as well. The chain recombines TRBV9 with TRBJ1-2; no clear D gene. Germline assignment: CDR1 SGDLS and CDR2 YYNGEE. The CDR3 has 12 amino acids. The V gene lost 4 bases and the J gene lost 1 base, with 5 bases spanning the gap. For the CDR3, the DNA is TGTGCCAGCAGCCCTTTTAACTATGGCTACACCTTC. Protein sequence: CASSPFNYGYTF.

J is TRBJ2-1 and V is TRBV28, with 14 bases lining up with TRBD2. The CDR3 has 15 amino acids. Germline CDR1 and CDR2: MDHEN and SYDVKM. The V segment lost 3 bases and the J segment 7 bases; nucleotides outside the gene matches: 2. DNA for the CDR3: TGTGCCAGCAGTTTGGGGACTAGCGGGAGTAATGAGCAGTTCTTC. This translates into CASSLGTSGSNEQFF.

V and J are TRBV11-2 and TRBJ1-5; 9 bases agree with TRBD1. The CDR3 is made up of 15 amino acids. V trimming: 0 bases; J trimming: 5 bases; junction bases outside the gene matches: 2. Germline V gives CDR1 SGHAT, CDR2 FQNNGV. CDR3 in DNA: TGTGCCAGCAGCTTAGATGGACAGGGGTATCAGCCCCAGCATTTT. Protein sequence: CASSLDGQGYQPQHF.

This rearrangement joins TRBV7-3 to TRBJ1-1, with a weak D call TRBD1 (5 bases). V lost 0 bases, J lost 0 bases, and 14 bases lay in between. The germline gives CDR1 SGHTA, CDR2 FQGTGA. This CDR3 has 17 amino acids. CDR3 amino acids: CASSLTDRRQMNTEAFF. In DNA form, the CDR3 reads TGTGCCAGCAGCTTAACGGATCGACGACAGATGAACACTGAAGCTTTCTTT.

This clone occurred once. The genes are TRBV10-3 and TRBJ2-2; TRBD1 agrees at 9 bases. The CDR3 is made up of 15 amino acids. The V gene end was trimmed by 10 bases and the J gene end by 7 bases; junction bases not matched to a gene: 13. Germline V gene lookup returns CDR1 ENHRY and CDR2 SYGVKD. The CDR3 DNA sequence: TGTGCCACCCGTCCGGGACAGGGAGTCCTCGGGGAGCTGTTTTTT. This sequence encodes CATRPGQGVLGELFF.

The chain carries TRBV28 and TRBJ2-7; D remains ambiguous. Germline CDR1 MDHEN, CDR2 SYDVKM. The ends were cut back, 5 bases at V and 4 bases at J, with 9 bases in the middle. This CDR3 comprises 12 residues. The DNA of the CDR3 is TGTGCCAGCAGTCCCCCGCGGTACGAGCAGTACTTC. This codes for CASSPPRYEQYF.

The CDR3 here is CASSIPGTVSTDTQYF. The CDR3 DNA reads as TGTGCCAGCAGCATCCCCGGGACAGTTAGCACAGATACGCAGTATTTT. The genes are TRBV7-6 and TRBJ2-3, with 7 bases that match TRBD1. CDR1 is SGHVS and CDR2 is FNYEAQ in the germline V gene. The CDR3 totals 16 residues. Trimming at V came to 5 bases and at J to 0 bases, leaving 8 bases not matched to a gene.

This chain uses TRBV4-2 with TRBJ2-1; unclear D gene. V was trimmed by 1 base and J by 6 bases, leaving 13 bases between them. Germline CDR1 reads LGHNA; CDR2 reads YNFKEQ. This CDR3 spans 15 amino acids. DNA for the CDR3: TGTGCCAGCAGCCAAGTCAACAAGGAGAGCAATGAGCAGTTCTTC. Amino acid sequence: CASSQVNKESNEQFF.

This CDR3 reads CASSLRVGQGAGELFF. The CDR3, as DNA: TGTGCCAGCAGCTTAAGAGTAGGACAGGGCGCCGGGGAGCTGTTTTTT. The chain combines TRBV7-2 with TRBJ2-2; 8 bases are shared with TRBD1. In germline, CDR1 is SGHTA, CDR2 FQGNSA. The CDR3 is made up of 16 amino acids. J was trimmed by 6 bases and V by 2 bases; bases with no gene match: 8.

The chain uses TRBV24-1 and TRBJ2-3, with 7 nucleotides matching TRBD1. J lost 5 bases, V lost 2 bases, and 9 bases had no gene match. The CDR3 is made up of 16 amino acids. Germline V gene sequence: CDR1 KGHDR, CDR2 SFDVKD. The CDR3 spells CATSDSGQVGGDTQYF. CDR3 nucleotides: TGTGCCACCAGTGATTCTGGACAGGTTGGGGGAGATACGCAGTATTTT.

The rearrangement uses TRBV19 and TRBJ1-5; 9 nucleotides match TRBD1. The CDR3 has 13 amino acids. Germline trimming cut 4 bases from V and 9 bases from J; bases unmatched to any gene: 4. Looked up from germline, CDR1 is LNHDA and CDR2 is SQIVND (reference sequence). In DNA, the CDR3 is TGTGCCAGTAGTACGGGACAGGGAGGGCCCCAGCATTTT. Its protein product is CASSTGQGGPQHF.

The chain employs TRBV19 and TRBJ1-1, with D tentatively TRBD1 (5 bases). The CDR3 is made up of 11 amino acids. Germline lookup yields CDR1 LNHDA and CDR2 SQIVND (reference sequence). The V and J ends lost 6 bases and 8 bases respectively, with 10 bases between them. The CDR3 here is CASRAGTEAFF. The CDR3 nucleotides read TGTGCCAGTAGAGCGGGGACCGAAGCTTTCTTT.

The chain recombines TRBV7-3 with TRBJ2-2, with D maybe TRBD1 (6 bases). The CDR3 length is 14 residues. Per the germline V gene, CDR1 is SGHTA and CDR2 is FQGTGA. V lost 9 bases to trimming and J lost 2 bases, with 13 bases between them. DNA of the CDR3: TGTGCCAGTAGACAGGATTATAACACCGGGGAGCTGTTTTTT. Residues: CASRQDYNTGELFF.

The gene calls are TRBV29-1 and TRBJ2-1; D not resolved. V lost 2 bases, J lost 10 bases, and 12 bases lay in between. Germline V gene data show CDR1 as SQVTM and CDR2 as ANQGSEA. The CDR3 extends over 12 amino acids. The CDR3 loop is CSVETYVSEQFF. DNA for the CDR3: TGCAGCGTTGAAACGTATGTGAGCGAGCAGTTCTTC.

This chain joins TRBV18 and TRBJ1-2, with 8 bases matching TRBD1. The CDR3 totals 13 residues. J gave up 6 bases and V 5 bases, and 5 bases lay outside the gene matches. Germline loops: CDR1 KGHSH, CDR2 LQKENI. The CDR3 region has the DNA TGTGCCAGCTCAGGACAGGGCCTGGATGGCTACACCTTC. It encodes CASSGQGLDGYTF.

The chain uses TRBV18 and TRBJ1-1; 10 positions match TRBD1. The J segment lost 0 bases and the V segment lost 7 bases, leaving 11 bases of the junction unmatched. There are 17 residues in the CDR3. Germline loops: CDR1 KGHSH, CDR2 LQKENI. CDR3 bases: TGTGCCAGCTTACGGGGTCCGACAGGGGGCATGAACACTGAAGCTTTCTTT. It translates to CASLRGPTGGMNTEAFF.

This chain links TRBV5-4 with TRBJ1-1, with a possible D match to TRBD1 (5 bases). The CDR3 runs 13 residues. Trimming removed 1 base at V and 10 bases at J, with 14 bases between. The germline gives CDR1 SGHNT, CDR2 YYREEE (reference sequence). The CDR3 protein is CASSLLQGSVAFF. DNA of the CDR3: TGTGCCAGCAGCTTGCTTCAGGGTTCGGTAGCTTTCTTT.

The genes are TRBV9 and TRBJ1-1, with D possibly TRBD1 on 5 matching bases. CDR1 and CDR2 (germline): SGDLS, YYNGEE. The CDR3 sequence is 15 residues long. Trimming removed 0 bases at V and 1 base at J, with 10 bases between. The CDR3 sequence is CASSVGSDTNTEAFF. As DNA, the CDR3 is TGTGCCAGCAGCGTAGGTTCGGACACGAACACTGAAGCTTTCTTT.

The rearrangement joins TRBV27 to TRBJ1-5; TRBD1 matches 7 bases. The length of the CDR3 is 16 residues. J was trimmed by 0 bases and V by 6 bases; bases with no gene match: 8. CDR1 and CDR2 from the germline V gene are MNHEY and SMNVEV (reference sequence). The CDR3 DNA follows: TGTGCCAGCAGCAAGGGACAGATACTTAGCAATCAGCCCCAGCATTTT. Translating it yields CASSKGQILSNQPQHF.

V is TRBV28 and J is TRBJ2-7; 11 positions agree with TRBD1. The CDR3 length is 16 residues. CDR1 MDHEN and CDR2 SYDVKM come from the germline V gene. V trimming: 5 bases; J trimming: 0 bases; junction bases outside the gene matches: 6. CDR3 coding DNA: TGTGCCAGCAGTGAAACCGGGACAGGGGGCTCCTACGAGCAGTACTTC. Protein sequence: CASSETGTGGSYEQYF.

This rearrangement joins TRBV7-2 to TRBJ1-1; D unresolved. The CDR3 is 14 amino acids. The germline V gene encodes CDR1 SGHTA and CDR2 FQGNSA. V shed 2 bases and J shed 4 bases, with 11 bases lying between them. For the CDR3, the DNA is TGTGCCAGCAGCTTAATTACGGAGATCACTGAAGCTTTCTTT. It is translated as CASSLITEITEAFF.

This clone occurred once. The genes are TRBV6-9 and TRBJ1-6; a weak D match, TRBD1 (6 bases). The germline V gene encodes CDR1 MNHGY and CDR2 SVAAGI. V lost 2 bases to trimming and J lost 9 bases, with 11 bases between them. The CDR3 has 14 residues. The CDR3 loop reads CASSYQGPFSPLHF. The CDR3 region has the DNA TGTGCCAGCAGTTATCAGGGGCCATTTTCACCCCTCCACTTT.

The rearrangement joins TRBV5-1 to TRBJ1-1, with 7 bases matching TRBD1. The J segment lost 1 base and the V segment lost 4 bases, leaving 7 bases of the junction unmatched. The length of the CDR3 is 15 residues. The germline V gene encodes CDR1 SGHRS and CDR2 YFSETQ. CDR3 nucleotides: TGCGCCAGCAGCGTAACAGGGGCGACGAACACTGAAGCTTTCTTT. Its protein product is CASSVTGATNTEAFF.

The rearrangement links TRBV7-2 to TRBJ2-3; TRBD2 might be the D (6 bases). This CDR3 has 14 residues. Germline V CDR1 and CDR2: SGHTA, FQGNSA. V lost 4 bases and J 3 bases, leaving 11 bases between the germline ends. As DNA, the CDR3 is TGTGCCAGCAGCTGGGGACTTCAAACAGATACGCAGTATTTT. This gives the protein CASSWGLQTDTQYF.

This chain connects TRBV19 to TRBJ2-3, with 7 bases that match TRBD1. The V segment lost 7 bases and the J segment 0 bases; nucleotides outside the gene matches: 10. The CDR3 is made up of 16 amino acids. Germline V gene sequence: CDR1 LNHDA, CDR2 SQIVND (reference sequence). CDR3 protein: CASTTTGLRSTDTQYF. As DNA, the CDR3 is TGTGCCAGTACCACGACAGGGTTACGAAGCACAGATACGCAGTATTTT.